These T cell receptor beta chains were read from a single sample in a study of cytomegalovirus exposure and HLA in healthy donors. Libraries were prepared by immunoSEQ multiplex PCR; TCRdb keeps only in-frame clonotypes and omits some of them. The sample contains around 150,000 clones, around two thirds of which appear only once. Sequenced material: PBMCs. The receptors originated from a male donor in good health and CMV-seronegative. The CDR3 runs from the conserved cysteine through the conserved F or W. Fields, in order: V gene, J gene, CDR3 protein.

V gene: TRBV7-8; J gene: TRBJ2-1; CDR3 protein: CASSPGASGVKFF
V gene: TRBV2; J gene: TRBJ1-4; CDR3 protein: CASSGQGRSIATNEKLFF
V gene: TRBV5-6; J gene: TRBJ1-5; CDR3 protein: CASSDQGTTGATSQPQHF
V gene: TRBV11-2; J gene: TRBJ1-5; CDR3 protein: CASSLDSRGSNQPQHF
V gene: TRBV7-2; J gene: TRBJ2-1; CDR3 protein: CASSTDRGLGSGSYNEQFF
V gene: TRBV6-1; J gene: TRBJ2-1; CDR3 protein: CASSGSTGSLGEQFF
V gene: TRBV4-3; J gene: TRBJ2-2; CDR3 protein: CASSRVKGTPTGELFF
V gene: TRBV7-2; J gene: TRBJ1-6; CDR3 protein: CASSLDTGGQGGSPLHF
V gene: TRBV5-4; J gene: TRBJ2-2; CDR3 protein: CASSGGGAGELFF
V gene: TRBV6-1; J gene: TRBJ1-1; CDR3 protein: CASSVYRGKGTEAFF
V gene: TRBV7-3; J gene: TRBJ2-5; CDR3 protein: CASSLNDAGGRETQYF
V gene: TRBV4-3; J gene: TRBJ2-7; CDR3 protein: CASSQDTGDMDRYYEQYF
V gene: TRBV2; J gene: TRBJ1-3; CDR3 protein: CASSNRESGNTIYF
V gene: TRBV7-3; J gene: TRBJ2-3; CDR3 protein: CASSPSGGGNTQYF
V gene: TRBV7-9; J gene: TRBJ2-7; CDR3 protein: CASRGQASSSYEQYF
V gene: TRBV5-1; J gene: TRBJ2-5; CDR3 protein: CASSLWGQGQETQYF
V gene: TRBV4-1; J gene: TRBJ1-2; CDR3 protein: CASSQDKRQGLYGYTF
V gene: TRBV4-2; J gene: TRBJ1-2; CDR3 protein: CASSQDLRTGTGYTF
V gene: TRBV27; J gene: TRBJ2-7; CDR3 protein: CASSSPFKSGTYEQYF
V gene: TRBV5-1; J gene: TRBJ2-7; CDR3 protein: CASSLRTDTYEQYF
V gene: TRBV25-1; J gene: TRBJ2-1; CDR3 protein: CASSEAGGLNEQFF
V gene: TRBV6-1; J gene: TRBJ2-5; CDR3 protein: CASINPGGAETQYF
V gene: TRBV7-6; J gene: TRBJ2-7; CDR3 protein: CASSDTGRVSSYEQYF
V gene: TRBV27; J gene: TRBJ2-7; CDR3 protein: CASSLSGGGSYEQYF